Listed here is a single T cell receptor beta chain. Its antigen is still unknown. The cohort was made up of approximately 670 healthy bone marrow donors. At the time of sampling, every cohort member was nominally healthy, though immune exposures that went unrecorded were likely present. The donor was CMV seropositive and was included in the group of 250 to 350 seropositive cohort members. Each donor provided a peripheral blood sample, and peripheral blood mononuclear cells were used for TCR beta sequencing. The Qiagen DNeasy Blood Extraction Kit was used to extract genomic DNA from the blood cell samples. The library was generated by the immunoSEQ multiplex PCR assay. For the multiplex PCR, a mixture combining 60 forward primers for TCR Vbeta segments and 13 reverse primers for TCR Jbeta segments was used. A multiplex PCR assay on genomic DNA amplified the CDR3 region of rearranged TCR beta genes. On the Illumina HiSeq System, the amplified TCR beta libraries were sequenced as 87-base-pair reads. As for the authors' bioinformatics: A later analysis counted around 72 million unique TCR beta chains across the 666 repertoires, and some 12 million of these chains were shared by at least two donors. A nearest-neighbor algorithm error-corrected the raw reads and collapsed the reads into unique sequences, merging closely related sequences to remove PCR and sequencing errors. Alignment of CDR3 sequences to IMGT reference sequences was used to assign V, D and J gene segments. For a sequence to be retained, a match of at least six nucleotides to both a V gene segment and a J gene segment was required. Rearrangements were classified as productive when the CDR3 lacked stop codons and remained in frame with V and J, and all other rearrangements were classified as non-productive. CDR3 was defined according to IMGT convention as the region running from the second conserved V-encoded cysteine to the conserved J-encoded phenylalanine. Sequences without an unambiguous match to a single V gene segment were excluded from the earlier analysis of about 630 of the donors. In an earlier analysis of about 590 of the donors, a V segment was called functional when productive rearrangements were above 56.7%, and segregating when the standard deviation between donors exceeded 5%. A statistical classification framework was built for diagnosing cytomegalovirus status from the catalog of TCR beta chain sequences. In a later analysis, V and J genes were assigned by comparing TCR nucleotide sequences against IMGT/GENE-DB human TR gene sequences. The TCRdist pipeline was used in a later analysis to assign CDR3 sequences and most-parsimonious VDJ recombination scenarios. A later analysis defined each TCR beta chain by its CDR3 amino acid sequence plus V-gene family, and excluded reads lacking a unique V-gene family. In a later analysis, several hundred highly shared, low-generation-probability nucleotide sequences were removed to address suspected cross-contamination and a sequencing artifact. A later analysis calculated a clonal expansion index for each public chain from normalized within-repertoire ranks of inferred template counts. A later analysis computed generation probabilities with a VDJ recombination model fitted to out-of-frame rearrangements, and checked the results against IGoR. In a later analysis, TCR-TCR, TCR-HLA and TCR-CMV co-occurrence was scored with hypergeometric tests, and a repertoire-size bias correction was applied to TCR pairs. In a later analysis, false discovery rates were estimated by permuting HLA or CMV assignments 20 times. In a later analysis, co-occurring TCRs were grouped with DBSCAN, and TCRdist sequence similarity was added when clustering was performed within HLA-allele-positive subsets. Repertoires with fewer than 30,000 or more than 120,000 public chains were left out of co-occurrence clustering, as were five repertoires with anomalous nucleotide sharing. What TCRdb holds here is the immuneACCESS table cut down to in-frame rearrangements. Part of the clones is not present; checked against another copy, under half of the missing clones reflect an unresolved V gene, and the others are unexplained. The D gene and trimming were derived from the DNA, and the V and J assignments and clone size from that table. Per the sample table, the count is around 50,000 clones. The ten largest clones capture less than 15% of the sample.

The sample comes from a study of cytomegalovirus exposure and HLA in healthy donors (dated by TCRdb to about 2017). In the study overall: In an earlier analysis of several hundred of the donors, less than 350 Gb of sequence data and some 120 million unique TCR beta sequences from 150 million to 200 million T cells were reported. The study aimed to test whether signatures of past pathogen exposure could be identified by cataloging public T cell receptors. Besides the first cohort of more than 650 subjects, a separate validation cohort made up of over 95 different subjects was used. Donor age, sex, ethnicity and CMV serostatus were compiled alongside the repertoire data. Among over 350 genotyped donors of the cohort, an average of about 240,000 unique TCR beta nucleotide sequences were sequenced per donor, 15% to 20% of them non-productive. About 330 gigabases of sequencing data and 75 million to 85 million unique TCR sequences made up an early release that covered 500 to 700 HLA-typed donors. The number of donors typed differed by locus, with roughly 620-630 for A, B, C, DRB1 and DQB1, approximately 500 for DQA1, 600 to 610 for DPA1, and around 450 for DPB1. A handful of DR-DQ haplotypes were handled as single units for association and clustering because linkage in the cohort was strong. Of the 398 genotyped donors, over 70% fell in the genetic ancestry cluster associated with self-reported Caucasian donors. Genome-wide SNP genotypes for about 65% of the roughly 700 donors were used in a later genetic analysis, which treated that subset as a discovery cohort. In the later analysis, no new phenotypic data were used to find candidate immune exposures; instead, reliance was placed on TCR beta sequences and their occurrence across donors. Using immunosequencing, the study profiled T cell repertoires from some 670 subjects and related those repertoires to cytomegalovirus serostatus. To study patterns of TCR occurrence, a later analysis re-analyzed previously published TCR beta repertoires from under 750 donors and added high-resolution HLA genotyping. To decide whether each TCR beta V gene segment behaved as functional or pseudogenic, an earlier analysis of some 580 of the donors relied on high-throughput TCR beta sequencing. To predict cytomegalovirus infection status, the study brought together high-throughput TCR immunosequencing, statistical association of individual TCRs with disease status, and machine learning. Every discovery cohort repertoire had been produced on one sequencing platform. Both class I and class II loci were covered by HLA typing, at four-digit resolution. The paper as a whole reports these results and caveats: A later analysis found that most CMV-associated TCR beta chains appeared HLA-restricted, with HLA associations seemingly driven largely by CMV exposure. In a later analysis, the rate of TCR association differed among HLA loci, with DRB1 alleles having the most associated TCRs and HLA-C alleles having the fewest. The authors suggested that the approach could potentially be extended to other disease states and immunological phenotypes. In a later analysis, HLA-associated TCR beta chains showed more clonal expansion and lower generation probabilities than non-associated chains that were equally common. According to a later analysis, parvovirus B19, influenza, CMV and Epstein-Barr virus appeared linked to several top co-occurrence clusters. Because HLA typing was unavailable for some donors at each locus, only the typed subset was used in association tests. A cluster of highly shared sequence variants was judged likely to be a technical artifact of the sequencing pipeline. Across donors, most TCR sequences were observed very rarely, whereas some public TCRs were present in many individuals. In the study, some 180 TCR beta chains were listed as associated with cytomegalovirus. Because counts were too low, seventeen rarely observed V segments, including chromosome 9 orphons, were excluded from the earlier analysis of roughly 580 of the donors. Cytomegalovirus status was reported to be diagnosed by the classifier with high specificity and sensitivity in both the original and validation cohorts. A few of the identified cytomegalovirus-associated TCR beta chains were confirmed in vitro to be specific for cytomegalovirus antigens. Roughly uniform sequencing depth across donors was assumed in presence/absence analyses, although this assumption may not hold. The only immune exposure information available for the cohort was CMV serostatus. Assigning TCR associations to individual alleles was difficult when HLA alleles, especially DR and DQ, strongly co-occurred. In an earlier analysis of some 640 of the donors, most TCR beta V segments were observed in productive rearrangements about 87% or about 30% of the time, broadly matching IMGT annotations. A later analysis associated roughly 17,000 TCR beta sequences with specific HLA alleles at a false discovery rate of 0.05. A further reported finding was that TCR beta sequences accurately predicted the HLA-A and HLA-B alleles for most subjects in the first cohort. Linkage disequilibrium might explain the correlated functional status among segregating V segments, but an unknown experimental factor could not be excluded. V-gene and J-gene trimming of TCR beta chains was associated with a missense DCLRE1C variant in a later genetic analysis, and the association was replicated in an independent cohort. The cohort was sequenced for TCR beta chains only, and without alpha or paired-chain data the features that could be detected were limited. Because the 87-base-pair reads could not distinguish some IMGT-functional V segments, including TRBV6-2 and TRBV6-3, those segments were excluded. Compared with the roughly 710-donor mean, donors in an Asian-associated ancestry cluster had fewer N-insertions in productive TCRs, according to a later genetic analysis.

Per the germline V gene, MNHNS is the CDR1 and SASEGT is the CDR2. The CDR3 runs 15 amino acids, cysteine and phenylalanine included. Just the 45-base CDR3 DNA is kept, in frame starting at base 1. Trimming removed 3 bases from V and 6 bases from J; the gene matches leave 4 bases unexplained. Recombination joined TRBV6-1 with TRBJ2-2; 10 central bases correspond to TRBD1. The TCR was taken from a woman aged 30 to 39 in good health and CMV-seropositive. Sample: PBMCs. The CDR3 has the sequence CASSETGGYAGELFF. The nucleotide sequence is given as TGTGCCAGCAGTGAGACAGGGGGCTACGCCGGGGAGCTGTTTTTT.